The 14 T cell receptor beta chains in this list originate from one sample, sequenced in a study of T cell changes during pregnancy in multiple sclerosis. Method: immunoSEQ multiplex PCR; TCRdb's copy keeps in-frame clones and lacks some. The sample lists under 40,000 clones, 75% to 95% occurring once. The material was CD8+ T cells from peripheral blood mononuclear cells, obtained in the first trimester of pregnancy. The origin of the receptors is a female donor with multiple sclerosis, enrolled in a pregnancy study.

V usage is TRBV7-2 and J usage is TRBJ2-7; 9 nucleotides line up with TRBD1. The CDR3 sequence is 15 residues long. The germline V gene has CDR1 SGHTA and CDR2 FQGNSA. Trimming cost V 3 bases and J 3 bases; bases outside gene matches: 6. The CDR3 here is CASSFGRDRVYEQYF. The CDR3 nucleotides are TGTGCCAGCAGCTTTGGGAGGGACAGGGTCTACGAGCAGTACTTC.

This clone was seen once. The CDR3 protein is CASSPEGGNQETQYF. The CDR3 DNA follows: TGTGCCAGCAGCCCAGAAGGGGGAAATCAAGAGACCCAGTACTTC. The J gene is TRBJ2-5, the V gene TRBV7-8; weak D call: TRBD1 (6 bases). In germline, CDR1 is SGHVS, CDR2 FQNEAQ. The V end lost 5 bases, the J end lost 2 bases, and 15 bases lay between the germline ends. This CDR3 spans 15 amino acids.

The V and J genes are TRBV5-4 and TRBJ2-7; tentatively, D is TRBD1 (6 bases). Trimming left V 0 bases short and J 0 bases short, with 7 bases between. CDR1 SGHNT and CDR2 YYREEE come from the germline V gene (reference sequence). The CDR3 length is 14 residues. CDR3 residues: CASSLGQDSYEQYF. The CDR3 DNA follows: TGTGCCAGCAGCTTGGGACAGGACTCCTACGAGCAGTACTTC.

This sequence joins TRBV10-3 and TRBJ1-1; D is possibly TRBD1 (5 bases). V was shortened by 8 bases and J by 0 bases, with 10 bases between the two germline ends. The CDR3 totals 13 residues. Per the germline V gene, CDR1 is ENHRY and CDR2 is SYGVKD. The CDR3 loop is CAIHGGLNTEAFF. CDR3 DNA sequence: TGTGCCATCCACGGGGGATTGAACACTGAAGCTTTCTTT.

This chain joins TRBV7-9 and TRBJ1-2; D uncertain. V lost 8 bases, J lost 8 bases, and 18 bases lay in between. Germline V CDR1 and CDR2: SEHNR, FQNEAQ (reference sequence). CDR3 length: 13 amino acids. CDR3 sequence: CASDTRAVGGYTF. The CDR3 coding sequence is TGTGCCAGCGATACTAGAGCGGTAGGGGGCTACACCTTC.

In its sample, this clone was seen a few times. The genes are TRBV7-9 and TRBJ1-1, with TRBD1 as a possible D gene (5 bases). The CDR3 is made up of 15 amino acids. V lost 3 bases to trimming and J lost 0 bases, with 11 bases between them. The germline CDR1 and CDR2 sequences are SEHNR and FQNEAQ (reference sequence). CDR3 sequence reads: CASSFRTGLNTEAFF. CDR3 nucleotide sequence: TGTGCCAGCAGCTTTAGAACAGGCTTGAACACTGAAGCTTTCTTT.

J is TRBJ2-7 and V is TRBV2, with D perhaps TRBD1 (6 bases). The CDR3 has 13 residues. Germline-derived CDR1 and CDR2 are SNHLY and FYNNEI. With 7 bases removed from V and 3 bases from J, the gap between germline ends came to 13 bases. DNA for the CDR3: TGTGCCAGCACTGTGGCGGACAGCTACGAGCAGTACTTC. Its protein product is CASTVADSYEQYF. Complete variable domain (other parts from reference TRBV2 and TRBJ2-7): EPEVTQTPSHQVTQMGQEVILRCVPISNHLYFYWYRQILGQKVEFLVSFYNNEISEKSEIFDDQFSVERPDGSNFTLKIRSTKLEDSAMYFCASTVADSYEQYFGPGTRLTVT.

The V gene is TRBV27, the J gene TRBJ2-7; 12 bases map to TRBD2. The germline gives CDR1 MNHEY, CDR2 SMNVEV (reference sequence). The CDR3 has 16 amino acids. J gave up 5 bases and V 1 base, and 6 bases lay outside the gene matches. The DNA for the CDR3 is TGTGCCAGCAGTTTATTAAGGGGACTAGCGGGCAACGAGCAGTACTTC. Translated, it gives CASSLLRGLAGNEQYF.

V and J are TRBV18 and TRBJ2-4, with unresolved D. The V and J ends lost 0 bases and 4 bases respectively, with 10 bases between them. CDR1 and CDR2 (germline): KGHSH, LQKENI. CDR3 length equals 15 residues. The CDR3 loop reads CASSPPLQPKNIQYF. The CDR3 DNA follows: TGTGCCAGCTCACCACCGCTACAGCCAAAAAACATTCAGTACTTC. The variable domain in full, completed from reference TRBV18 and TRBJ2-4, reads NAGVMQNPRHLVRRRGQEARLRCSPMKGHSHVYWYRQLPEEGLKFMVYLQKENIIDESGMPKERFSAEFPKEGPSILRIQQVVRGDSAAYFCASSPPLQPKNIQYFGAGTRLSVL.

The chain links TRBV7-3 to TRBJ2-1; perhaps TRBD2 as D (6 bases). Germline CDR1 SGHTA, CDR2 FQGTGA. The CDR3 extends over 16 amino acids. V lost 5 bases, J lost 0 bases, and 14 bases lay in between. The CDR3 loop reads CASSLLAGSSYNEQFF. The CDR3 DNA reads TGTGCCAGCAGCCTTCTTGCCGGGAGCTCCTACAATGAGCAGTTCTTC.

The V and J genes are TRBV6-5 and TRBJ1-1; 9 nucleotides align to TRBD1. J was trimmed by 3 bases and V by 4 bases; bases with no gene match: 3. Germline loops: CDR1 MNHEY, CDR2 SVGAGI. The CDR3 length is 14 residues. CDR3 loop: CASSWGQGHTEAFF. CDR3 DNA sequence: TGTGCCAGCAGTTGGGGACAGGGCCACACTGAAGCTTTCTTT.

V gene TRBV19 combines with J gene TRBJ2-7, with TRBD1 matching 11 bases. Unmatched junction bases numbered 5, after V lost 5 bases and J lost 5 bases. Germline CDR1 is LNHDA and CDR2 is SQIVND (reference sequence). The CDR3 length is 14 residues. The CDR3 loop reads CASSWTGGINEQYF. The CDR3 DNA is TGTGCCAGTAGTTGGACAGGGGGCATCAACGAGCAGTACTTC. The full variable domain, in which reference TRBV19 and TRBJ2-7 provide the parts outside the CDR3, is DGGITQSPKYLFRKEGQNVTLSCEQNLNHDAMYWYRQDPGQGLRLIYYSQIVNDFQKGDIAEGYSVSREKKESFPLTVTSAQKNPTAFYLCASSWTGGINEQYFGPGTRLTVT.

The V and J genes are TRBV27 and TRBJ2-7; 11 nucleotides align to TRBD2. The CDR3 extends over 19 amino acids. Germline lookup yields CDR1 MNHEY and CDR2 SMNVEV (reference sequence). The V segment lost 6 bases and the J segment 7 bases; nucleotides outside the gene matches: 23. CDR3: CASSPDRVFSGRALGEQYF. The CDR3 nucleotides are TGTGCCAGCAGCCCAGACAGGGTTTTTAGCGGGAGGGCCCTCGGAGAGCAGTACTTC.

This clone was counted once. This sequence joins TRBV19 and TRBJ2-7; TRBD1 matches at 7 bases. V shed 3 bases, J shed 5 bases, and the junction held 4 bases outside the gene matches. This CDR3 is built from 13 residues. CDR1 LNHDA and CDR2 SQIVND come from the germline V gene (reference sequence). CDR3 loop: CASSMTGRNEQYF. CDR3 nucleotide sequence: TGTGCCAGTAGTATGACAGGGCGGAACGAGCAGTACTTC. The whole variable domain, remainder taken from reference TRBV19 and TRBJ2-7, is DGGITQSPKYLFRKEGQNVTLSCEQNLNHDAMYWYRQDPGQGLRLIYYSQIVNDFQKGDIAEGYSVSREKKESFPLTVTSAQKNPTAFYLCASSMTGRNEQYFGPGTRLTVT.